These 27 T cell receptor beta chains originate from one sample sequenced in a study of high-grade serous ovarian cancer treatment subgroups (dated by TCRdb to about 2021). Libraries were built with the immunoSEQ multiplex PCR assay. Imported from immuneACCESS, the table was reduced by TCRdb to in-frame sequences with V and J called. These copies leave out some clones; in studies compared against another copy, an unresolved V gene accounts for under half, and the cause of the remainder is not known. Recorded for this sample are around 27,000 clones; about 88% of them occurred a single time. Roughly 2% of the sample goes to the ten largest clones. Collection of tumor samples took place before definitive surgery or chemotherapy. The sequenced sample was tumor tissue. The receptor source for this set is a human donor with high-grade serous ovarian cancer.

This chain joins TRBV9 and TRBJ1-1; tentatively, D is TRBD1 (5 bases). The germline V gene has CDR1 SGDLS and CDR2 YYNGEE. The CDR3 consists of 14 residues. V gave up 8 bases and J gave up 0 bases, with 14 bases separating them. The CDR3 DNA reads TGTGCCAGTAGGAGGGGCGATATGAACACTGAAGCTTTCTTT. Residues: CASRRGDMNTEAFF.

The V and J genes are TRBV7-9 and TRBJ2-1; 9 bases agree with TRBD2. The V gene's germline CDR1 is SEHNR and CDR2 FQNEAQ (reference sequence). Germline trimming cut 3 bases from V and 7 bases from J; bases unmatched to any gene: 10. This CDR3 has 16 amino acids. Here the CDR3 DNA reads TGTGCCAGCAGCTTGGGGGCTAGCGGGACGAGGAATGAGCAGTTCTTC. Its protein product is CASSLGASGTRNEQFF. Full variable domain (missing parts from reference TRBV7-9 and TRBJ2-1): DTGVSQNPRHKITKRGQNVTFRCDPISEHNRLYWYRQTLGQGPEFLTYFQNEAQLEKSRLLSDRFSAERPKGSFSTLEIQRTEQGDSAMYLCASSLGASGTRNEQFFGPGTRLTVL.

There are a few counts of this clone. In nucleotides, the CDR3 is TGCGCCAGCGGTCAGGGGGCAGTCGAGTCCGGCGAGCAGTACTTC. Its protein is CASGQGAVESGEQYF. This chain uses TRBV5-1 with TRBJ2-7, with TRBD1 identical over 8 bases. This CDR3 region has 15 residues. The germline V gene has CDR1 SGHRS and CDR2 YFSETQ. V lost 7 bases to trimming and J lost 6 bases; unmatched junction nucleotides: 15.

The chain employs TRBV4-2 and TRBJ2-1; 7 nucleotides match TRBD2. V gave up 0 bases and J gave up 4 bases; unmatched junction bases: 6. This CDR3 is built from 16 residues. Germline lookup yields CDR1 LGHNA and CDR2 YNFKEQ. CDR3 loop: CASSQDGTSAYNEQFF. The DNA for the CDR3 is TGTGCCAGCAGCCAAGATGGCACTAGCGCGTACAATGAGCAGTTCTTC.

This chain uses TRBV19 with TRBJ1-1; D uncertain. CDR3 length equals 15 residues. Trimming took 4 bases from V and 4 from J, leaving 16 bases between them. CDR1 is LNHDA and CDR2 is SQIVND in the germline V gene (reference sequence). In nucleotides, the CDR3 is TGTGCCAGTAGTAAGGACCTATCATGGGGCACTGAAGCTTTCTTT. Amino acids: CASSKDLSWGTEAFF.

This clone has only one observation. The chain carries TRBV5-1 and TRBJ1-4; a weak D match, TRBD1 (5 bases). The CDR3 has 15 residues. In germline, CDR1 is SGHRS, CDR2 YFSETQ. V was clipped by 4 bases and J by 2 bases, with 12 bases between them. CDR3 in DNA: TGCGCCAGCAGCCGGAAACAGGATACTAATGAAAAACTGTTTTTT. It specifies CASSRKQDTNEKLFF.

The genes are TRBV18 and TRBJ2-2, with D tentatively TRBD1 (6 bases). Germline-derived CDR1 and CDR2 are KGHSH and LQKENI. Trimming shortened V by 4 bases and J by 7 bases, and 13 bases separated the two germline ends. The CDR3 runs 14 residues. CDR3 amino acids: CASSHTQGDGELFF. The CDR3 DNA follows: TGTGCCAGCTCACACACACAGGGTGACGGGGAGCTGTTTTTT.

This clone is a singleton in its sample. V gene TRBV5-1 combines with J gene TRBJ2-7; 8 bases match TRBD2. This CDR3 has 14 amino acids. CDR1 is SGHRS and CDR2 is YFSETQ in the germline V gene. The V and J ends lost 7 bases and 0 bases, in that order; junction bases with no gene match: 6. CDR3 sequence: CASALAGDSYEQYF. As DNA, the CDR3 is TGCGCCAGCGCCCTAGCGGGTGACTCCTACGAGCAGTACTTC.

This chain links TRBV19 with TRBJ1-5, with a weak D call TRBD1 (5 bases). Per the germline V gene, CDR1 is LNHDA and CDR2 is SQIVND (reference sequence). This CDR3 is built from 15 residues. V shed 6 bases and J shed 1 base, with 13 bases lying between them. CDR3 amino acids: CASSYYRDSNQPQHF. The CDR3 region has the DNA TGTGCCAGTAGCTATTACCGGGACAGCAATCAGCCCCAGCATTTT. Using reference TRBV19 and TRBJ1-5 for the parts outside the CDR3, the full variable domain is DGGITQSPKYLFRKEGQNVTLSCEQNLNHDAMYWYRQDPGQGLRLIYYSQIVNDFQKGDIAEGYSVSREKKESFPLTVTSAQKNPTAFYLCASSYYRDSNQPQHFGDGTRLSIL.

This clone was seen a handful of times. This chain uses TRBV7-9 with TRBJ2-4, with 12 bases identical to TRBD2. The V and J ends lost 4 bases and 7 bases, in that order; junction bases with no gene match: 14. The CDR3 has 18 amino acids. The germline CDR1 and CDR2 sequences are SEHNR and FQNEAQ (reference sequence). The CDR3 loop reads CASSSLTKTSGSWNIQYF. In DNA form, the CDR3 reads TGTGCCAGCAGCTCCCTTACTAAGACTAGCGGGAGTTGGAACATTCAGTACTTC.

This chain connects TRBV6-6 to TRBJ1-5; 7 bases map to TRBD1. The CDR3 is made up of 14 amino acids. Germline V gene sequence: CDR1 MNHNY, CDR2 SVGAGI (reference sequence). Germline trimming cut 2 bases from V and 6 bases from J; bases unmatched to any gene: 4. In DNA, the CDR3 is TGTGCCAGCAGTTACGAGGGGGCGGGTCAGCCCCAGCATTTT. Its protein is CASSYEGAGQPQHF.

V is TRBV29-1 and J is TRBJ2-5, with TRBD2 as a possible D gene (6 bases). CDR3 length: 12 residues. CDR1 and CDR2 (germline): SQVTM, ANQGSEA. V was pared by 4 bases and J by 4 bases, with 10 bases between. The chain's CDR3 is CSVVGEAETQYF. For the CDR3, the DNA is TGCAGCGTTGTCGGGGAGGCAGAGACCCAGTACTTC. Looking up the rest from reference TRBV29-1 and TRBJ2-5 gives the full variable domain: SAVISQKPSRDICQRGTSLTIQCQVDSQVTMMFWYRQQPGQSLTLIATANQGSEATYESGFVIDKFPISRPNLTFSTLTVSNMSPEDSSIYLCSVVGEAETQYFGPGTRLLVL.

The chain has TRBV15 and TRBJ1-1; TRBD1 is a possible D gene (6 bases). V gave up 2 bases and J gave up 6 bases, with 16 bases separating them. Germline CDR1 is LNHNV and CDR2 is YYDKDF (reference sequence). The CDR3 sequence is 15 residues long. The CDR3 loop reads CATSRNPGAGAEAFF. CDR3 sequence (DNA): TGTGCCACCAGCAGAAACCCGGGGGCTGGCGCTGAAGCTTTCTTT.

The J gene is TRBJ2-7, the V gene TRBV11-2; D remains ambiguous. This CDR3 is 14 amino acids long. V shed 4 bases and J shed 5 bases, with 15 bases lying between them. The germline CDR1 and CDR2 sequences are SGHAT and FQNNGV. In DNA, the CDR3 is TGTGCCAGCAGCTCCGTTGCGGTTTCCGACGAGCAGTACTTC. Encoded protein: CASSSVAVSDEQYF.

The V gene is TRBV25-1, the J gene TRBJ1-5, with TRBD1 as a possible D gene (6 bases). Trimming pared 7 bases from V and 0 bases from J, leaving 16 bases between. Germline lookup yields CDR1 MGHDK and CDR2 SYGVNS. This CDR3 contains 16 residues. CDR3 loop: CASTKRGWHSNQPQHF. CDR3 nucleotide sequence: TGTGCCAGCACGAAAAGGGGGTGGCATAGCAATCAGCCCCAGCATTTT.

V gene TRBV7-2 combines with J gene TRBJ1-5; D not resolved. V lost 1 base and J 0 bases, leaving 7 bases between the germline ends. Per germline, CDR1 SGHTA and CDR2 FQGNSA. This CDR3 comprises 15 residues. CDR3 amino acids: CASSLDGDSNQPQHF. For the CDR3, the DNA is TGTGCCAGCAGCTTAGACGGCGATAGCAATCAGCCCCAGCATTTT.

About this clone: The same CDR3 is also encoded by other DNA sequences in this sample. This chain uses TRBV27 with TRBJ2-5; 7 nucleotides agree with TRBD1. V shed 3 bases, J shed 5 bases, and the junction held 0 bases outside the gene matches. The CDR3 sequence is 12 residues long. The germline V gene encodes CDR1 MNHEY and CDR2 SMNVEV (reference sequence). In DNA, the CDR3 is TGTGCCAGCAGTTTCAGGGGGGAGACCCAGTACTTC. Protein sequence: CASSFRGETQYF.

The J gene is TRBJ2-2, the V gene TRBV5-6, with TRBD1 matching over 7 bases. Per the germline V gene, CDR1 is SGHDT and CDR2 is YYEEEE. Trimming took 4 bases from V and 1 from J; bases not matched to a gene: 4. The CDR3 loop spans 15 amino acids. CDR3 residues: CASSLGQWNTGELFF. Here the CDR3 DNA reads TGTGCCAGCAGCCTGGGACAGTGGAACACCGGGGAGCTGTTTTTT. The variable domain in full, with the rest retrieved from reference TRBV5-6 and TRBJ2-2, is DAGVTQSPTHLIKTRGQQVTLRCSPKSGHDTVSWYQQALGQGPQFIFQYYEEEERQRGNFPDRFSGHQFPNYSSELNVNALLLGDSALYLCASSLGQWNTGELFFGEGSRLTVL.

The chain uses TRBV4-2 and TRBJ2-1, with 9 bases that match TRBD2. The germline V gene has CDR1 LGHNA and CDR2 YNFKEQ. The ends lost 1 base at V and 7 bases at J; junction bases unmatched: 5. The CDR3 sequence is 15 residues long. This chain's CDR3 is CASSQVVAGVNEQFF. The CDR3 DNA reads as TGTGCCAGCAGCCAAGTGGTAGCGGGAGTAAATGAGCAGTTCTTC.

This chain joins TRBV6-1 and TRBJ2-5; TRBD2 might be the D (6 bases). This CDR3 spans 10 amino acids. The germline CDR1 and CDR2 sequences are MNHNS and SASEGT. Trimming cost V 8 bases and J 5 bases, with 6 bases left between them. The CDR3 coding sequence is TGTGCCAGCCGGGAGGAGACCCAGTACTTC. This gives the protein CASREETQYF.

The CDR3 DNA is TGTGCCAGCAGCTTTCCGGGACGGAACACCGGGGAGCTGTTTTTT. Its protein product is CASSFPGRNTGELFF. The chain recombines TRBV7-6 with TRBJ2-2; D tentatively reads TRBD1 or TRBD2 (5 bases each). The germline V and J ends were trimmed by 3 bases and 1 base, with 9 bases remaining between them. In germline, CDR1 is SGHVS, CDR2 FNYEAQ. The CDR3 totals 15 residues.

V gene TRBV11-2 combines with J gene TRBJ2-3; D possibly uses TRBD1 or TRBD2 (6 bases each). The germline V gene has CDR1 SGHAT and CDR2 FQNNGV. V shed 0 bases and J shed 5 bases, with 18 bases lying between them. The CDR3 is made up of 17 amino acids. Here the CDR3 reads CASSLESFVGGGDTQYF. The CDR3 DNA follows: TGTGCCAGCAGCTTAGAATCTTTTGTAGGAGGGGGAGATACGCAGTATTTT.

The rearrangement links TRBV5-6 to TRBJ1-5; TRBD1 might be the D (6 bases). Germline CDR1 is SGHDT and CDR2 is YYEEEE. This CDR3 region has 16 residues. Trimming left V 5 bases short and J 1 base short, with 16 bases between. CDR3: CASSKTGRRSNQPQHF. CDR3 DNA sequence: TGTGCCAGCAGTAAAACAGGGAGAAGAAGCAATCAGCCCCAGCATTTT.

The chain is built from TRBV7-9 and TRBJ1-1; perhaps TRBD1 as D (6 bases). Germline V gene lookup returns CDR1 SEHNR and CDR2 FQNEAQ (reference sequence). This CDR3 contains 14 residues. Between the trimmed V and J ends, which lost 5 bases and 11 bases, there was a span of 21 bases. CDR3 bases: TGTGCCAGCAGCGCCCACGACAGGATTAGTACGGCTTTCTTT. Amino acid sequence: CASSAHDRISTAFF.

The chain employs TRBV5-1 and TRBJ2-4, with a tentative D call TRBD1 (6 bases). The CDR3 runs to 14 residues. Germline CDR1 SGHRS, CDR2 YFSETQ. Trimming removed 0 bases at V and 6 bases at J, with 10 bases between. The CDR3 coding sequence is TGCGCCAGCAGCTTGGCAGGGACAATAAACATTCAGTACTTC. Protein product: CASSLAGTINIQYF.

The chain carries TRBV6-4 and TRBJ1-1, with TRBD1 matching 11 bases. The CDR3 runs 18 residues. Germline trimming cut 0 bases from V and 5 bases from J; bases unmatched to any gene: 11. Germline CDR1 and CDR2: MRHNA and SNTAGT. The CDR3 here is CASSDSRRFRDRGTEAFF. The CDR3 nucleotides read TGTGCCAGCAGTGACTCTCGAAGGTTTAGGGACAGGGGGACTGAAGCTTTCTTT.

V usage is TRBV5-5 and J usage is TRBJ1-4; D is unclear. This CDR3 is 16 amino acids long. V gave up 1 base and J gave up 5 bases, with 15 bases separating them. Germline-derived CDR1 and CDR2 are SGHKS and YYEKEE (reference sequence). CDR3 amino acids: CASSLSPRQSNEKLFF. The CDR3 nucleotides read TGTGCCAGCAGCTTGTCCCCCCGGCAATCCAATGAAAAACTGTTTTTT.